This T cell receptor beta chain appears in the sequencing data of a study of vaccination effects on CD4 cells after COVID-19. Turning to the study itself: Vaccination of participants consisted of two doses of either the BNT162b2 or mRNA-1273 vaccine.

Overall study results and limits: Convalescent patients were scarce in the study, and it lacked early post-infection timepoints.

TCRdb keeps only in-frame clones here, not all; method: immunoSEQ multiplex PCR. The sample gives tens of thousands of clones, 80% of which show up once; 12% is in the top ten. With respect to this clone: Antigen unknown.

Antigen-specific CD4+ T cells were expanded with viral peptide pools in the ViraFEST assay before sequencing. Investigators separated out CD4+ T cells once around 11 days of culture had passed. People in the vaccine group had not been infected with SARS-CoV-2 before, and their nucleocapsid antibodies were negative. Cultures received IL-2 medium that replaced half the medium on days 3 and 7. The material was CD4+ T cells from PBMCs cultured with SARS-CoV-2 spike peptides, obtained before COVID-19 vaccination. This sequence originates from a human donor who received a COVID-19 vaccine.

CDR3 protein: CASSSWTDPDGGYGYTF. In nucleotides, the CDR3 is TGCGCCAGCAGCTCGTGGACGGACCCTGACGGGGGGTATGGCTACACCTTC. The chain uses TRBV5-1 and TRBJ1-2; the D gene is possibly TRBD1 (5 bases). There are 17 residues in the CDR3. The ends were cut back, 3 bases at V and 5 bases at J, with 23 bases in the middle. The germline V gene has CDR1 SGHRS and CDR2 YFSETQ.